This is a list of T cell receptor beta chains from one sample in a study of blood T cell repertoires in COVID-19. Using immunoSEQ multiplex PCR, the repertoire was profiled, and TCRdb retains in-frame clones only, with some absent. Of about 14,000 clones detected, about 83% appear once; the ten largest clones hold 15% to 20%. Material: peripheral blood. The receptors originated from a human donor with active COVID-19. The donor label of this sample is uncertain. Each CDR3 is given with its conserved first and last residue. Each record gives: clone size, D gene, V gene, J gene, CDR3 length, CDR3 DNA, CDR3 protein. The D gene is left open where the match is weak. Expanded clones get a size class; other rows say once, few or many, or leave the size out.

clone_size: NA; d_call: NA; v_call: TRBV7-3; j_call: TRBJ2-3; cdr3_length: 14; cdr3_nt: TGTGCCAGCAGCCCTAATCCCGCCACAGATACGCAGTATTTT; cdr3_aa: CASSPNPATDTQYF
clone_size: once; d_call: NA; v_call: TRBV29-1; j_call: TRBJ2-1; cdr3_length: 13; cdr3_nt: TGCAGCGTTGACAGGGGGAGGAGGAATGAGCAGTTCTTC; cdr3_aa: CSVDRGRRNEQFF
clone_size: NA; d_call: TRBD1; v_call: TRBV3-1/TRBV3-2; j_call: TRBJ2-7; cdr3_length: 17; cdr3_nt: TGTGCCAGCAGCCAAGAATTAAGAGGGACAGGGTTCTTCGAGCAGTACTTC; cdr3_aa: CASSQELRGTGFFEQYF
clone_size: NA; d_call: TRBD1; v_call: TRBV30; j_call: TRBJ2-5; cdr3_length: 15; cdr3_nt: TGTGCCTGGAGTGCCGGGACAGGGCGCCAAGAGACCCAGTACTTC; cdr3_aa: CAWSAGTGRQETQYF
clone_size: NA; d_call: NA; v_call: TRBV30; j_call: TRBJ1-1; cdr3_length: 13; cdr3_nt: TGTGCCTGGAGTCGACAGCAGAACACTGAAGCTTTCTTT; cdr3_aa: CAWSRQQNTEAFF
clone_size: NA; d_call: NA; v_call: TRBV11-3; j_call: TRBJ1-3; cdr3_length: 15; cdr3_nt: TGTGCCAGCAGACAGGACACACACTCTGGAAACACCATATATTTT; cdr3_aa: CASRQDTHSGNTIYF
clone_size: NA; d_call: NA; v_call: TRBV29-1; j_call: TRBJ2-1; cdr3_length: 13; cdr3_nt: TGCAGCGTTGATAGGGGTGCCTTGAATGAGCAGTTCTTC; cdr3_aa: CSVDRGALNEQFF
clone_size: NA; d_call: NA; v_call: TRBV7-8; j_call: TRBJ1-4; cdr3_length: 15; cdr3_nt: TGTGCCAGCAGCTTAGTAGGGGCCGGGGGTGAAAAACTGTTTTTT; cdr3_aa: CASSLVGAGGEKLFF
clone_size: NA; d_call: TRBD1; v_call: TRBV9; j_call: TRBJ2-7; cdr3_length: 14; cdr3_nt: TGTGCCAGCAGCGCAACGACAGGGATCTACGAGCAGTACTTC; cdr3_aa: CASSATTGIYEQYF
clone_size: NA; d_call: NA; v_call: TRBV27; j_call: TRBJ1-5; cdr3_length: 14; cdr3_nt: TGTGCCAGCAGACCCCCCTATAGCAATCAGCCCCAGCATTTT; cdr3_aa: CASRPPYSNQPQHF
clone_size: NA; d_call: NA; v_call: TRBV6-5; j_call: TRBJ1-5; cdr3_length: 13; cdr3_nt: TGTGCCAGCAGTCCCCGCGGGGGTCAGCCCCAGCATTTT; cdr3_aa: CASSPRGGQPQHF
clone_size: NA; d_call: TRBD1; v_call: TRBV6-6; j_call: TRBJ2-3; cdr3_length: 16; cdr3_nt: TGTGCCAGCAGTTACTCGAGACAGGGCGGCACAGATACGCAGTATTTT; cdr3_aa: CASSYSRQGGTDTQYF
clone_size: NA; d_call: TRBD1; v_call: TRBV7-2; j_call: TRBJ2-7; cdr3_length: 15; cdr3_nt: TGTGCCAGCAGCTTAGCTCCGGGACAGATCTACGAGCAGTACTTC; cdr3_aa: CASSLAPGQIYEQYF
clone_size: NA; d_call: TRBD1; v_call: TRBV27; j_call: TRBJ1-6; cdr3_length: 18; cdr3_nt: TGTGCCAGCAGTGGGGGCAGGGGGTTCCGAGGGAGTGGCTCACCCCTCCACTTT; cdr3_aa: CASSGGRGFRGSGSPLHF
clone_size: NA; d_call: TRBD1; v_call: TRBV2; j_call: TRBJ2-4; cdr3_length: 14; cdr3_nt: TGTGCCAGCCGTGGGACAGAAGGCAAAAACATTCAGTACTTC; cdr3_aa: CASRGTEGKNIQYF
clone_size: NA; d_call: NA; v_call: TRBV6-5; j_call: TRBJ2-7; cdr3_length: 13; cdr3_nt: TGTGCCAGCAGTTTCCGGCTAGCCGACGAGCAGTACTTC; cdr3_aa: CASSFRLADEQYF
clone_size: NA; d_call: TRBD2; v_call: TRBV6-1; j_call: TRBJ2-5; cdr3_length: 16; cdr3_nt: TGTGCCAGCAGTGAGATACTAGCGGGGGGGAAGGAGACCCAGTACTTC; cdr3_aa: CASSEILAGGKETQYF
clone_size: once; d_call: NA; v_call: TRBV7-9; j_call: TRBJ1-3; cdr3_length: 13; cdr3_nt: TGTGCCAGCAGCCGGGACTCTGGAAACACCATATATTTT; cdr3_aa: CASSRDSGNTIYF
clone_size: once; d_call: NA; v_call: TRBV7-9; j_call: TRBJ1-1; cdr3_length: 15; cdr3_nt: TGTGCCAGCAGCTTAGCTACGGGGATGCGCACTGAAGCTTTCTTT; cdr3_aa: CASSLATGMRTEAFF
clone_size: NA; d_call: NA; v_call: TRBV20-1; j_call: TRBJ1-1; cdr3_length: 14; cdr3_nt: TGCAGTGCTAGTAACCAGGGTCTAAGGACTGAAGCTTTCTTT; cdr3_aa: CSASNQGLRTEAFF
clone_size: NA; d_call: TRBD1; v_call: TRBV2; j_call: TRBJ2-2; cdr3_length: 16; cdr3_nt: TGTGCCAGCAGTGGGGTGGGGACAGATTACACCGGGGAGCTGTTTTTT; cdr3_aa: CASSGVGTDYTGELFF
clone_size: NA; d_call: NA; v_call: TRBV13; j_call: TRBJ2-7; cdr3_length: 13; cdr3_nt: TGTGCCAGCAGCTCCCCAGGCTCCTACGAGCAGTACTTC; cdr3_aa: CASSSPGSYEQYF
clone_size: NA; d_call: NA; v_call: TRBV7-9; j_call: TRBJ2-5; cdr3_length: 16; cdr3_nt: TGTGCCAGCAGCTTGTATGGCCAGGGCTTGGCGGAGACCCAGTACTTC; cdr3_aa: CASSLYGQGLAETQYF
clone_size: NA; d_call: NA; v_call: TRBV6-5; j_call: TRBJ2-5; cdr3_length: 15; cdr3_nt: TGTGCCAGCAGTTACGACTTTACATCCAAAGAGACCCAGTACTTC; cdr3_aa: CASSYDFTSKETQYF
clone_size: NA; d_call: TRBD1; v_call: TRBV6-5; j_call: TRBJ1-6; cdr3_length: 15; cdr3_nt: TGTGCCAGCAGTCGACAGGGGGTAAATAATTCACCCCTCCACTTT; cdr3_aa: CASSRQGVNNSPLHF
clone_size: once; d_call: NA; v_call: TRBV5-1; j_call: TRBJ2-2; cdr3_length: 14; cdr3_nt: TGCGCCAGCAGCTTGGGCCTATTGTCTGGGGAGCTGTTTTTT; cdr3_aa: CASSLGLLSGELFF
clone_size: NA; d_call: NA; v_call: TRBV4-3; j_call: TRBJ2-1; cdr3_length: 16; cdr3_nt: TGCGCCAGCAGCCAAGGGGCAGGGGCTGGGTACAATGAGCAGTTCTTC; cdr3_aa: CASSQGAGAGYNEQFF
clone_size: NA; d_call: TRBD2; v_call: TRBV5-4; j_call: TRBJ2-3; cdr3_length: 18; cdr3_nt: TGTGCCAGCAGCTCAAAGAAACGGACTAGCGGGAAGGAAGATACGCAGTATTTT; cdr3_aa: CASSSKKRTSGKEDTQYF